This T cell receptor beta chain emerged from a study of shared clonotypes between healthy human individuals. Sequencing was performed with immunoSEQ multiplex PCR; in TCRdb, only in-frame clones are kept and a portion is missing. Among about 2.3 million clones listed, more than 85% were seen once. This CDR3 comprises 20 residues. V was shortened by 4 bases and J by 3 bases, with 27 bases between the two germline ends. Per germline, CDR1 SNHLY and CDR2 FYNNEI. This clonotype was obtained from a man between 18 and 35 years old in good health. Some clones in this sample may be carry-over from other donors' samples. The V and J genes are TRBV2 and TRBJ2-2; possible D gene TRBD2, 6 bases. Sequenced: naive CD4+ T cells from PBMCs. Sample subset: CD45RA+ positively selected. The CDR3 DNA reads as TGTGCCAGCAGTGTCTTTCCCCCGACCGAACGGGACTTTTACACCGGGGAGCTGTTTTTT. Residues: CASSVFPPTERDFYTGELFF.